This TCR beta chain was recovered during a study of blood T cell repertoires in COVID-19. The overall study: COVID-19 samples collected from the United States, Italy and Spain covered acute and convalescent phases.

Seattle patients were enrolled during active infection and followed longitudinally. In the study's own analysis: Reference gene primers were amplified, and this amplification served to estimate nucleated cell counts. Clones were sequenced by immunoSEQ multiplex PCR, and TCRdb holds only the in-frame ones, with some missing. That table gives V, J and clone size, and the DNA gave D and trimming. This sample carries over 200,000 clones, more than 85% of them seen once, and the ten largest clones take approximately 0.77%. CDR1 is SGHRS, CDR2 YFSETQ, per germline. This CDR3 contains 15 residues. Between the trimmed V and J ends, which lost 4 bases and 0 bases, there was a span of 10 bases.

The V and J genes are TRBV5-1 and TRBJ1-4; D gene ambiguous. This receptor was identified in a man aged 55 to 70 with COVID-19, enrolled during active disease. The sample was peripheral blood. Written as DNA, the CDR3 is TGCGCCAGCAGCGGCGGAAGCGCAACTAATGAAAAACTGTTTTTT. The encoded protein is CASSGGSATNEKLFF.